Listed below are T cell receptor beta chains from one sample, sequenced in a study of vaccination and CD4 T cells after COVID-19. These receptors lack a known antigen. TCRdb ran MiXCR on the PCR reads and lists one entry per CDR3 protein. Counted here are around 7,100 distinct CDR3 sequences, 73% occurring once; the ten biggest clones make up approximately 15%. Material: CD4+ T cells from blood, cultured in vitro. These receptors all come from a human donor who had recovered from COVID-19. CDR3s include the opening cysteine and the closing phenylalanine or tryptophan. D genes are given only for firm matches. The size entry is marked missing in some rows and otherwise reads once, few, many or a size class.

>TRBV5-1|TRBJ2-5|-|TRBD2
CASSLLAEETQYF
TGCGCCAGCAGCTTGCTAGCGGAAGAGACCCAGTACTTC
>TRBV7-2|TRBJ2-7|large|-
CASSQPRGLGSYEQYF
TGTGCCAGCAGCCAGCCACGGGGGCTTGGGTCCTACGAGCAGTACTTC
>TRBV28|TRBJ1-2|-|-
CASSLRPGGYTF
TGTGCCAGCAGTTTACGGCCTGGAGGCTACACCTTC
>TRBV24-1|TRBJ1-2|-|-
CATSDPVDQGYGYTF
TGTGCCACCAGTGACCCGGTGGATCAGGGCTATGGCTACACCTTC
>TRBV15|TRBJ1-2|-|-
CATSRAHLDGYTF
TGTGCCACCAGCAGAGCACACTTAGATGGCTACACCTTC
>TRBV2|TRBJ1-6|-|-
CASGLGTPNSPLHF
TGTGCCAGCGGCCTTGGGACACCGAATTCACCCCTCCACTTT
>TRBV20-1|TRBJ2-1|-|-
CSASATYEQFF
TGCAGTGCTAGTGCCACATATGAGCAGTTCTTC
>TRBV20-1|TRBJ1-5|-|-
CSAAGDQPQHF
TGCAGTGCTGCGGGGGATCAGCCCCAGCATTTT
>TRBV7-2|TRBJ1-1|-|-
CASSFIGSMNTEAFF
TGTGCCAGCAGCTTTATAGGGAGCATGAACACTGAAGCTTTCTTT
>TRBV7-2|TRBJ1-3|-|-
CASSPPRPSLYF
TGTGCCAGCAGCCCCCCGCGACCGAGCCTTTATTTT
>TRBV7-2|TRBJ1-6|-|-
CASSLDVPPTVEPLHF
TGTGCCAGCAGCTTAGACGTCCCCCCGACAGTAGAGCCCCTCCACTTT
>TRBV27|TRBJ1-2|few|-
CASSRANYGYTF
TGTGCCAGCAGCCGAGCTAACTATGGCTACACCTTC
>TRBV30|TRBJ1-5|-|TRBD1
CAWSGGTGTGVHQPQHF
TGTGCCTGGAGTGGCGGTACCGGGACAGGGGTTCATCAGCCCCAGCATTTT
>TRBV7-2|TRBJ2-5|once|-
CASSGNRVGETQYF
TGTGCCAGCAGCGGAAACAGGGTGGGCGAGACCCAGTACTTC
>TRBV28|TRBJ2-7|-|TRBD2
CASWSGTYEQYF
TGTGCCAGCTGGAGCGGGACCTACGAGCAGTACTTC
>TRBV6-1|TRBJ1-5|-|TRBD1
CASRGVYRGNQPQHF
TGTGCCAGCAGGGGCGTGTACAGGGGAAATCAGCCCCAGCATTTT
>TRBV6-2/TRBV6-3|TRBJ2-5|-|TRBD1
CASSNPRDSQETQYF
TGTGCCAGCAGTAACCCCCGGGACAGCCAAGAGACCCAGTACTTC
>TRBV27|TRBJ1-1|few|-
CASSLPPAGALNTEAFF
TGTGCCAGCAGTTTACCCCCAGCCGGGGCCCTAAACACTGAAGCTTTCTTT
>TRBV5-3|TRBJ1-5|-|-
CARSLKPGSGNQPQHF
TGTGCCAGAAGCCTAAAGCCAGGGTCTGGCAATCAGCCCCAGCATTTT
>TRBV6-2/TRBV6-3|TRBJ2-7|-|TRBD2
CASSYGTSSYEQYF
TGTGCCAGCAGTTACGGGACTAGCTCCTACGAGCAGTACTTC
>TRBV28|TRBJ2-7|-|TRBD1
CASLSPIRDSIVF
TGTGCCAGCCTCAGCCCCATACGGGACAGTATTGTCTTC
>TRBV20-1|TRBJ1-5|once|-
CSASYGGNQPQHF
TGCAGTGCTAGTTACGGGGGGAATCAGCCCCAGCATTTT
>TRBV25-1|TRBJ1-2|-|-
CASSDATRSGGYTF
TGTGCCAGCAGTGACGCGACGAGATCGGGGGGCTACACCTTC
>TRBV6-4|TRBJ2-1|-|TRBD1
CASSGPGQGYNEQFF
TGTGCCAGCAGTGGTCCGGGACAGGGTTACAATGAGCAGTTCTTC
>TRBV7-2|TRBJ1-2|-|-
CASSLAAGDGYTF
TGTGCCAGCAGCTTAGCGGCGGGGGATGGCTACACCTTC
>TRBV6-4|TRBJ1-6|-|TRBD1
CASSATGGRSPLHF
TGTGCCAGCAGTGCAACAGGGGGTCGCTCACCCCTCCACTTT
>TRBV6-5|TRBJ1-6|few|-
CASSYKGDRNSPLHF
TGTGCCAGCAGTTACAAAGGTGATCGGAATTCACCCCTCCACTTT
>TRBV20-1|TRBJ2-1|-|TRBD2
CSTQRAGGRNEQFF
TGCAGTACGCAGAGAGCGGGAGGGCGGAATGAGCAGTTCTTC
>TRBV20-1|TRBJ1-1|-|-
CSARASTGDNTEAFF
TGCAGTGCTAGAGCTTCGACAGGAGATAACACTGAAGCTTTCTTT
>TRBV5-6|TRBJ2-7|-|-
CASRLPSSYEQYF
TGTGCCAGCAGATTACCCAGCTCCTACGAGCAGTACTTC
>TRBV27|TRBJ1-5|-|-
CASSFLNQPQHF
TGTGCCAGCAGTTTCCTTAATCAGCCCCAGCATTTT
>TRBV20-1|TRBJ2-1|-|TRBD2
CSARDFLGGLRNEQFF
TGCAGTGCTAGAGATTTTTTGGGAGGGCTAAGGAATGAGCAGTTCTTC
>TRBV7-2|TRBJ2-5|once|TRBD2
CASSLISGRVGLGAQYF
TGTGCCAGCAGCTTAATCAGCGGGAGGGTCGGGCTGGGGGCCCAGTACTTC
>TRBV6-1|TRBJ1-6|-|-
CASSANNSPLHF
TGTGCCAGCAGTGCGAATAATTCACCCCTCCACTTT
>TRBV6-5|TRBJ1-5|-|-
CASSSTQSNQPQHF
TGTGCCAGCAGTTCTACGCAGAGCAATCAGCCCCAGCATTTT
>TRBV20-1|TRBJ1-5|-|-
CSAMVSGWTQPQHF
TGCAGTGCCATGGTCTCGGGATGGACTCAGCCCCAGCATTTT
>TRBV24-1|TRBJ2-2|-|-
CATRAALNTGELFF
TGTGCCACCAGGGCAGCTTTGAACACCGGGGAGCTGTTTTTT
>TRBV23-1|TRBJ1-5|-|-
CASSHPSVEGGNQPQHF
TGCGCCAGCAGTCATCCTTCAGTGGAGGGTGGCAATCAGCCCCAGCATTTT
>TRBV6-2/TRBV6-3|TRBJ1-5|-|-
CASRPPGQSNQPQHF
TGTGCCAGCAGGCCCCCTGGACAGAGCAATCAGCCCCAGCATTTT
>TRBV7-2|TRBJ2-1|-|TRBD2
CASSLTSGFYNEQFF
TGTGCCAGCAGCCTAACTAGCGGGTTCTACAATGAGCAGTTCTTC
>TRBV18|TRBJ1-2|-|TRBD1
CASSPTAGGYGYTF
TGTGCCAGCTCACCAACGGCAGGGGGTTACGGCTACACCTTC
>TRBV29-1|TRBJ1-2|-|-
CSESHASYGYTF
TGCAGCGAAAGCCATGCCTCTTATGGCTACACCTTC
>TRBV7-6|TRBJ1-6|-|TRBD1
CASSSTGQNNSPLHF
TGTGCCAGCAGCAGTACGGGACAGAATAATTCACCCCTCCACTTT
>TRBV7-8|TRBJ2-7|-|-
CASSLVFEQYF
TGTGCCAGCAGCTTAGTCTTCGAGCAGTACTTC
>TRBV6-2/TRBV6-3|TRBJ2-7|-|-
CASRSSRGSGAYEQYF
TGTGCCAGCAGATCCTCTCGGGGCAGCGGCGCCTACGAGCAGTACTTC
>TRBV6-5|TRBJ1-6|-|-
CASSSRPGGHNSPLHF
TGTGCCAGCAGTTCTCGCCCCGGCGGACATAATTCACCCCTCCACTTT
>TRBV24-1|TRBJ1-2|few|TRBD1
CATSGQGYGYTF
TGTGCCACCAGTGGACAGGGCTATGGCTACACCTTC
>TRBV7-2|TRBJ2-5|once|TRBD1
CASSLHRWDREETQYF
TGTGCCAGCAGCTTACACCGCTGGGACAGGGAAGAGACCCAGTACTTC
>TRBV5-1|TRBJ1-5|-|-
CASSFRGAESNQPQHF
TGCGCCAGCAGCTTTCGAGGGGCCGAGAGCAATCAGCCCCAGCATTTT
>TRBV6-5|TRBJ1-5|-|-
CANSYISGTDNQPQHF
TGTGCCAACAGCTACATCTCCGGGACCGACAATCAGCCCCAGCATTTT
>TRBV6-2/TRBV6-3|TRBJ1-5|-|-
CASSYGRQRGNQPQHF
TGTGCCAGCAGTTACGGCCGGCAGCGGGGCAATCAGCCCCAGCATTTT
>TRBV20-1|TRBJ2-7|once|TRBD2
CSARDRGRAGVSYEQYF
TGCAGTGCTAGAGATCGGGGAAGGGCGGGAGTGTCCTACGAGCAGTACTTC
>TRBV20-1|TRBJ2-5|-|-
CSARTDRETQYF
TGCAGTGCTCGAACGGACAGAGAGACCCAGTACTTC
>TRBV28|TRBJ2-3|few|-
CASRTGALRGGTQYF
TGTGCCAGCAGGACAGGGGCCCTGCGGGGGGGAACGCAGTATTTT